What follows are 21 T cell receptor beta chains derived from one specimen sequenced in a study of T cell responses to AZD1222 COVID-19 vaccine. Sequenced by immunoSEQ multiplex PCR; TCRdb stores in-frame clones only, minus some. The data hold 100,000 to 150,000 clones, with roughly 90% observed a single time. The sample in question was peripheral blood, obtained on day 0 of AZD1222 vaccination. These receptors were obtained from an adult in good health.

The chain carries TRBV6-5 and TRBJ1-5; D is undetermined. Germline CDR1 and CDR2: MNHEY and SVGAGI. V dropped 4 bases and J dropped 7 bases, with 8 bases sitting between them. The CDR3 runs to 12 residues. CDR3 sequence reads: CASSSLGQPQHF. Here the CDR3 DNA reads TGTGCCAGCAGTTCTCTGGGACAGCCCCAGCATTTT.

CDR3 coding DNA: TGTGCCAGCAGCCATTGGGAACAGAGGCCCTATAGCAATCAGCCCCAGCATTTT. Residues: CASSHWEQRPYSNQPQHF. The rearrangement uses TRBV5-8 and TRBJ1-5; D not certain. Trimming shortened V by 4 bases and J by 0 bases, and 20 bases separated the two germline ends. This CDR3 is 18 amino acids long. CDR1 SGHTS and CDR2 YDEGEE come from the germline V gene.

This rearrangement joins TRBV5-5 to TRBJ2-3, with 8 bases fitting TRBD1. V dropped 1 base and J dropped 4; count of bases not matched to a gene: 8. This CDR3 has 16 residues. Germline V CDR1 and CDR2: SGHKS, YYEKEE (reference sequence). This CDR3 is CASSLTVAGGADTQYF. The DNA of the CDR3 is TGTGCCAGCAGCTTGACAGTGGCAGGGGGCGCAGATACGCAGTATTTT.

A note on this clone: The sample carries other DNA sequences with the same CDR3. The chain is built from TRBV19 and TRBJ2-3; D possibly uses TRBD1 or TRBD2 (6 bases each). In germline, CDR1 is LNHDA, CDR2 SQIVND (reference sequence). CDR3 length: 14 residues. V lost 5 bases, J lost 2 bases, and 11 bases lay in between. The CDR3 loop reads CASSSGGPTDTQYF. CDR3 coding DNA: TGTGCCAGTAGTTCTGGGGGGCCCACAGATACGCAGTATTTT.

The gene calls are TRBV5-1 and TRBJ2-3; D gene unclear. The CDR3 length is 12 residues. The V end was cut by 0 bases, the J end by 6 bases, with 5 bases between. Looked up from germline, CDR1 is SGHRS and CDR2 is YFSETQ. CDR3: CASSLVGDTQYF. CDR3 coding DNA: TGCGCCAGCAGCTTGGTGGGGGATACGCAGTATTTT.

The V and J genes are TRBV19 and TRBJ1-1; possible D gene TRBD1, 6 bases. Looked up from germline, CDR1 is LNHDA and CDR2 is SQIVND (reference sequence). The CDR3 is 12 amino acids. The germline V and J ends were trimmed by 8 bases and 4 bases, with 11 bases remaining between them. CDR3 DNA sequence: TGTGCCAGTGGTGAGGGGGGCACTGAAGCTTTCTTT. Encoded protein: CASGEGGTEAFF.

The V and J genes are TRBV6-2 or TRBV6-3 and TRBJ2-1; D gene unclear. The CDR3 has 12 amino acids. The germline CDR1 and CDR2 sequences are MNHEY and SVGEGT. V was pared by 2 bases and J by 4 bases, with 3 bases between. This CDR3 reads CASSYGYNEQFF. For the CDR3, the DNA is TGTGCCAGCAGTTACGGGTACAATGAGCAGTTCTTC.

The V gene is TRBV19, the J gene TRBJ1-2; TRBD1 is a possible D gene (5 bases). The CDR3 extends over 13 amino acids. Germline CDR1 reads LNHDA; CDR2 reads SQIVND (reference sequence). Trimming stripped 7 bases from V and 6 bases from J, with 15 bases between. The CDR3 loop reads CASKGWRSHGYTF. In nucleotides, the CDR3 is TGTGCCAGTAAGGGGTGGAGGTCCCATGGCTACACCTTC.

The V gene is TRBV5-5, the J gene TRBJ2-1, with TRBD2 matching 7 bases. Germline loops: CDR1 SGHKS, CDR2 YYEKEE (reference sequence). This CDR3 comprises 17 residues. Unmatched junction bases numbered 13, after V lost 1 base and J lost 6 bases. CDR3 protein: CASSLSGAGLWVNEQFF. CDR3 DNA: TGTGCCAGCAGCTTGTCCGGAGCGGGGCTGTGGGTCAATGAGCAGTTCTTC.

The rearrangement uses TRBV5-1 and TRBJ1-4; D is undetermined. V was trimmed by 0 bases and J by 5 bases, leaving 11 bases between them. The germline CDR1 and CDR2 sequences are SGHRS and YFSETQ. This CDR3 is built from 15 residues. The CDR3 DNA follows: TGCGCCAGCAGCTTGGGCGGCCAGACAAATGAAAAACTGTTTTTT. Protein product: CASSLGGQTNEKLFF.

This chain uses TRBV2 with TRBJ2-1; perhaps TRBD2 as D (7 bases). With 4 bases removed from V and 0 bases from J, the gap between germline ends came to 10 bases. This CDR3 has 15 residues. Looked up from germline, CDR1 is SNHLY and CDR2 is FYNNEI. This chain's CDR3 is CASSVRGGSYNEQFF. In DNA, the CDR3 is TGTGCCAGCAGTGTTAGGGGGGGCTCCTACAATGAGCAGTTCTTC.

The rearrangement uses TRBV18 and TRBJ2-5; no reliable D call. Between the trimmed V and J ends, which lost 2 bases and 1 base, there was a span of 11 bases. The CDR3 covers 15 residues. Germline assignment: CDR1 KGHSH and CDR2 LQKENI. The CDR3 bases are TGTGCCAGCTCACCAGGGGTACAGCGCCAAGAGACCCAGTACTTC. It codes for CASSPGVQRQETQYF.

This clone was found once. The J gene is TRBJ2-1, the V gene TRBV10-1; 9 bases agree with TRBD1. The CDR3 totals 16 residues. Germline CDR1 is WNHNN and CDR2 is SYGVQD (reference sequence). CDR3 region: CGWDREKESSYNEQFF. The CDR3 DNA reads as TGCGGCTGGGACAGGGAGAAAGAGAGCTCCTACAATGAGCAGTTCTTC.

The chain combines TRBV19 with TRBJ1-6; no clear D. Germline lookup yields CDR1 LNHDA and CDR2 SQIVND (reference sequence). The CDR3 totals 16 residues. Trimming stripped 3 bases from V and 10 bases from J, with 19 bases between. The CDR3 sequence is CASSMRRTILGSPLHF. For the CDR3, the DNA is TGTGCCAGTAGTATGAGGCGGACCATACTGGGGTCACCCCTCCACTTT.

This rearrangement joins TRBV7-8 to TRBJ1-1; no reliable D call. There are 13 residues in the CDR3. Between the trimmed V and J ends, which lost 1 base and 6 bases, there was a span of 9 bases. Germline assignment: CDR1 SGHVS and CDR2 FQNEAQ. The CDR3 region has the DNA TGTGCCAGCAGCTTAGTAGGGTACGCTGAAGCTTTCTTT. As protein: CASSLVGYAEAFF.

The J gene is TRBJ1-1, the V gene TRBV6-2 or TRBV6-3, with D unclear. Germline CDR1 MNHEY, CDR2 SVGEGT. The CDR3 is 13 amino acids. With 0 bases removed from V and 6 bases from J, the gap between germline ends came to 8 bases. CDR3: CASSYSSGSEAFF. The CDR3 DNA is TGTGCCAGCAGTTACTCGAGTGGATCTGAAGCTTTCTTT.

The CDR3 is CASSDRVMNTEAFF. As DNA, the CDR3 is TGTGCCAGCAGTGACAGAGTGATGAACACTGAAGCTTTCTTT. V gene TRBV2 combines with J gene TRBJ1-1, with unresolved D. The ends were cut back, 3 bases at V and 0 bases at J, with 8 bases in the middle. The CDR3 is made up of 14 amino acids. The germline CDR1 and CDR2 sequences are SNHLY and FYNNEI. Full variable domain (missing parts from reference TRBV2 and TRBJ1-1): EPEVTQTPSHQVTQMGQEVILRCVPISNHLYFYWYRQILGQKVEFLVSFYNNEISEKSEIFDDQFSVERPDGSNFTLKIRSTKLEDSAMYFCASSDRVMNTEAFFGQGTRLTVV.

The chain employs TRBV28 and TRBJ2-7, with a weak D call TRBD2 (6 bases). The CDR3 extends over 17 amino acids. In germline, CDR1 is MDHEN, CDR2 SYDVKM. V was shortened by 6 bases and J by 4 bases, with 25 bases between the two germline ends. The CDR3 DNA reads TGTGCCAGCAGCGTTCCCACCGGGGCGGGAAACGTTTACGAGCAGTACTTC. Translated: CASSVPTGAGNVYEQYF.

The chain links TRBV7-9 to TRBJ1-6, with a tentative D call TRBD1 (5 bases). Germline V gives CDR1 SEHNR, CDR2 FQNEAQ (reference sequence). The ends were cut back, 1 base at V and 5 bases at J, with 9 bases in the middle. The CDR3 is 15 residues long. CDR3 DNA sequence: TGTGCCAGCAGCTTAGAAGCGGGGGATAATTCACCCCTCCACTTT. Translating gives CASSLEAGDNSPLHF.

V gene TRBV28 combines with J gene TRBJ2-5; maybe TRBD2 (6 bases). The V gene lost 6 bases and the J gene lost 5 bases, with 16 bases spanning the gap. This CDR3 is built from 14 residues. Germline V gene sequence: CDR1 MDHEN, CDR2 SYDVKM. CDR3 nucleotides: TGTGCCAGCAGATCCGAGAAGGGAGGCGAGACCCAGTACTTC. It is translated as CASRSEKGGETQYF.

The DNA of the CDR3 is TGCGCCAGCAGACTGGGGTATGGCTACACCTTC. This codes for CASRLGYGYTF. This chain joins TRBV10-2 and TRBJ1-2; the D is unclear. In germline, CDR1 is WSHSY, CDR2 SAAADI. CDR3 size: 11 residues. Between the trimmed V and J ends, which lost 6 bases and 5 bases, there was a span of 7 bases.